Here is one T cell receptor (beta chain) with its context. Its antigen is undetermined. The entry originates in a study of Ad26.COV2.S vaccination and SARS-CoV-2 variants. Study-level findings and limits: Among vaccine recipients, spike-specific TCR breadth exceeded that of placebo recipients. Assessments of TCR breadth and depth may have underestimated the total T cell responses. Vaccine and placebo recipients had similar non-spike TCR breadth.

Here immunoSEQ multiplex PCR was the method, and the copy in TCRdb shows in-frame clones only, minus some. The table records roughly 140,000 clones, 70% to 90% of them present only once. This CDR3 region has 15 residues. Germline assignment: CDR1 SGHRS and CDR2 YFSETQ. Deletions cut 3 bases from V and 1 base from J, with 13 bases between. The source is a human donor who had recovered from COVID-19. This chain joins TRBV5-1 and TRBJ1-1, with D uncertain. Sequencing used peripheral blood, obtained after recovery from COVID-19. CDR3 DNA: TGCGCCAGCAGCTCCTCTAGTAGGGCGAACACTGAAGCTTTCTTT. Its protein product is CASSSSSRANTEAFF.